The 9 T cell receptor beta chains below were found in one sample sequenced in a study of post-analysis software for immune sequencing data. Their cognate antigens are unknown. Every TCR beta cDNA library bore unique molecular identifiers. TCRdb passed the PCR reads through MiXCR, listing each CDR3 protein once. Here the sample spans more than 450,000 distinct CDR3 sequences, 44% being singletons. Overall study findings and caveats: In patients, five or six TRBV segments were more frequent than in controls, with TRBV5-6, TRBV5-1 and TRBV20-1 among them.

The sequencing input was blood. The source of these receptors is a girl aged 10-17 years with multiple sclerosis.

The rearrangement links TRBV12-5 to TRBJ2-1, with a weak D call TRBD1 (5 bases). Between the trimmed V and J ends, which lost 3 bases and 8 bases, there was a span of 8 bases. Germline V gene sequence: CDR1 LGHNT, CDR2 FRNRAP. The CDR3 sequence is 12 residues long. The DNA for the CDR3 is TGTGCTAGTGGTTTTGACAGTGATGAGCAGTTCTTC. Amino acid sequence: CASGFDSDEQFF.

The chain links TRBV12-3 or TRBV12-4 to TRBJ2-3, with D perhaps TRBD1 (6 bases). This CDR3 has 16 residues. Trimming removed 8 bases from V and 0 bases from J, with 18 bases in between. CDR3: CASGGPLTGSTDTQYF. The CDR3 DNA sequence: TGTGCCAGCGGTGGGCCACTTACAGGGAGCACAGATACGCAGTATTTT.

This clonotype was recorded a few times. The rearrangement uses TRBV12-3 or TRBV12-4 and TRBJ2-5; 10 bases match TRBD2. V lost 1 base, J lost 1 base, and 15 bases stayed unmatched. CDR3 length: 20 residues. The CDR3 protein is CASSLELWTSGEALQETQYF. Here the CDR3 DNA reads TGTGCCAGCAGTTTAGAGCTCTGGACTAGCGGCGAGGCACTCCAAGAGACCCAGTACTTC.

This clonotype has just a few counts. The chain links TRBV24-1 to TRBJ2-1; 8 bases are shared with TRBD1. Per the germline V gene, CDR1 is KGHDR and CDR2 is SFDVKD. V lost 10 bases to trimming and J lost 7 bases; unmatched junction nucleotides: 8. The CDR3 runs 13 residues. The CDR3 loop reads CATKTRQGNEQFF. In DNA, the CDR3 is TGTGCCACGAAAACCAGACAGGGGAATGAGCAGTTCTTC.

The CDR3 DNA follows: TGTGCCAGCAGCTCCTCGGGACAGGGGGTTTGGGGCTACACCTTC. It yields the protein CASSSSGQGVWGYTF. This sequence joins TRBV5-5 and TRBJ1-2; TRBD1 aligns across 11 bases. The CDR3 runs 15 residues. Germline CDR1 SGHKS, CDR2 YYEKEE (reference sequence). Unmatched junction bases numbered 9, after V lost 3 bases and J lost 8 bases.

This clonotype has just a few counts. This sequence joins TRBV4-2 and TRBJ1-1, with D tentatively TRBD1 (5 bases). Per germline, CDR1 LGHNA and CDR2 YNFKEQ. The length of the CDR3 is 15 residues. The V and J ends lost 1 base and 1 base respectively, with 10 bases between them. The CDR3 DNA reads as TGTGCCAGCAGCCAAGTGGCGGGGGGGAACACTGAAGCTTTCTTT. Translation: CASSQVAGGNTEAFF.

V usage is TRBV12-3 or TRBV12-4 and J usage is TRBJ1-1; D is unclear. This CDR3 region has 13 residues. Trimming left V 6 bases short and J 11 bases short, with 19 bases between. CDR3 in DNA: TGTGCCAGCAGGAAAAGTGACGGCTTCGACGCTTTCTTT. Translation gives CASRKSDGFDAFF.

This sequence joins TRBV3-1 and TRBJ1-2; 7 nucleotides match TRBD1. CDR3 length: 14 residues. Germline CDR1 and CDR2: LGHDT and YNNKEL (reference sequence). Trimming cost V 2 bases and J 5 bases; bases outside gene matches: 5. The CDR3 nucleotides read TGTGCCAGCAGCCAACAGGGGGAAGGGTATGGCTACACCTTC. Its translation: CASSQQGEGYGYTF.

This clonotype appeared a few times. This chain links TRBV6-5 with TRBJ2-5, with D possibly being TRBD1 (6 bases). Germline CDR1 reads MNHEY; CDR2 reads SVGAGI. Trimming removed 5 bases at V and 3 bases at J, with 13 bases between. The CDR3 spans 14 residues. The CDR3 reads CASSDHRVKETQYF. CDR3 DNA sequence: TGTGCCAGCAGTGACCACAGGGTAAAAGAGACCCAGTACTTC.